Listed below are T cell receptor beta chains from one sample, sequenced in a study of metastatic and nonmetastatic thyroid tumors. TCRdb re-called the PCR reads through MiXCR. Of some 28,000 clones listed, 20% are singletons. Sequenced sample: blood. The source is a female donor with papillary thyroid cancer or a benign thyroid nodule (not recorded which). Some clones in this sample may be carry-over from other donors' samples. CDR3s include the opening cysteine and the closing phenylalanine or tryptophan.

CDR3aa: CATSRAPGQGARAGNTIYF
j_gene: TRBJ1-3
v_gene: TRBV15

CDR3aa: CASSRTTSGESSYNEQFF
j_gene: TRBJ2-1
v_gene: TRBV11-1

CDR3aa: CASSRVGANQPQHF
j_gene: TRBJ1-5
v_gene: TRBV7-2

CDR3aa: CASSLISLSESPLHF
j_gene: TRBJ1-6
v_gene: TRBV27

CDR3aa: CASSPFTGSNEQYF
j_gene: TRBJ2-7
v_gene: TRBV7-9

CDR3aa: CASSLAGAESYEQYF
j_gene: TRBJ2-7
v_gene: TRBV28

CDR3aa: CASSERRGIAQYF
j_gene: TRBJ2-5
v_gene: TRBV6-1

CDR3aa: CASSLGRMSSYNEQFF
j_gene: TRBJ2-1
v_gene: TRBV27

CDR3aa: CASKPGHNNQPQHF
j_gene: TRBJ1-5
v_gene: TRBV12-3/TRBV12-4

CDR3aa: CASSHRTGPENNEQFF
j_gene: TRBJ2-1
v_gene: TRBV7-2

CDR3aa: CASSMGTSGSPFF
j_gene: TRBJ2-1
v_gene: TRBV19

CDR3aa: CASSFQGAITEAFF
j_gene: TRBJ1-1
v_gene: TRBV28

CDR3aa: CATAGGLNQPQHF
j_gene: TRBJ1-5
v_gene: TRBV24-1

CDR3aa: CASSSVHLQGIAYEQYF
j_gene: TRBJ2-7
v_gene: TRBV6-1

CDR3aa: CASSLTLMAGIQETQYF
j_gene: TRBJ2-5
v_gene: TRBV7-9